What follows is one TCR beta chain and its context. Its antigen remains undetermined. No qualities accompany the bases; no much larger clone lies one base away. This sample is drawn from a study of T cell changes during pregnancy in multiple sclerosis (dated by TCRdb to about 2019). Broadly, across the study: In women with multiple sclerosis, the researchers looked at how the T cell repertoire shifted as pregnancy progressed.

The protocol used for the library was the immunoSEQ multiplex PCR assay. In its TCRdb copy, this immuneACCESS table keeps in-frame sequences only and misses some clones. Where compared with another copy, unresolved V genes explain less than half of these, and the others have no known cause. The sample profile shows fewer than 150,000 clones; around 97% of them were found once. The ten largest clonotypes hold around 0.4% of the sample. Its CDR3 holds 13 amino acids, cysteine through phenylalanine. Of the read, only the CDR3 DNA is kept; its 39 bases are in frame from base 1. CDR1 and CDR2 are read off the germline V gene as SGHTA and FQGNSA. Trimming removed 5 bases from V and 5 bases from J, leaving 10 bases between the germline ends.

This TCR was sampled from a female donor with multiple sclerosis, enrolled in a pregnancy study. This sample comprised peripheral blood, obtained after pregnancy. The rearrangement joined TRBV7-2 to TRBJ1-5; a confident D gene designation cannot be given. The sequenced DNA is TGTGCCAGCAGCCTCTGGAGGGATCAGCCCCAGCATTTT. This sequence encodes CASSLWRDQPQHF.